Listed below are T cell receptor beta chains from one sample, sequenced in a study of cytomegalovirus exposure and HLA in healthy donors. The protocol was immunoSEQ multiplex PCR, while the TCRdb copy is restricted to in-frame clones and leaves out a portion. The sample has about 52,000 clones, roughly 50% seen once. Material for sequencing was PBMCs. These receptors were taken from a human donor in good health. Both conserved end residues are part of each CDR3. Fields, in order: V gene, CDR3 length, D gene, clone size, J gene, CDR3 DNA, CDR3 protein. D genes are given only for firm matches. Not all rows give a size; the values are once, few, many and, for expanded clones, a class.

>TRBV10-2|15|TRBD2|-|TRBJ2-7
TGCGCCAGCAGTGCCGCTAGCGGTTCCCACTACGAGCAGTACTTC
CASSAASGSHYEQYF
>TRBV20-1|11|-|-|TRBJ2-7
TGCAGTGCGGTACAGGACTACGAGCAGTACTTC
CSAVQDYEQYF
>TRBV4-1|16|TRBD1|-|TRBJ1-2
TGCGCCAGCAGCCAAGCCCGACAGGGGATAAACTATGGCTACACCTTC
CASSQARQGINYGYTF
>TRBV7-2|15|TRBD1|-|TRBJ1-2
TGTGCCAGCAGCTTAGGGGACAGCATAATCTATGGCTACACCTTC
CASSLGDSIIYGYTF
>TRBV9|15|TRBD1|-|TRBJ2-7
TGTGCCAGCAGCGCCCCGGGACAGGGAGTCGGCGAGCAGTACTTC
CASSAPGQGVGEQYF
>TRBV7-8|11|-|-|TRBJ1-5
TGTGCCAGCAGCCTGTACGGTAGAAGGCATTTT
CASSLYGRRHF
>TRBV9|14|-|-|TRBJ1-1
TGTGCCAGCAGCGTCGAAGGACAGAACACTGAAGCTTTCTTT
CASSVEGQNTEAFF
>TRBV6-1|15|TRBD2|once|TRBJ2-1
TGTGCCAGCAGAACTAGCGGGGGGGCGGACAATGAGCAGTTCTTC
CASRTSGGADNEQFF
>TRBV14|13|-|-|TRBJ2-7
TGTGCCAGCAGCCAAGTGAAGGGGTACGAGCAGTACTTC
CASSQVKGYEQYF
>TRBV4-2|15|-|-|TRBJ2-5
TGTGCCAGCAGCGGGCCCAGGGGCCCCCAAGAGACCCAGTACTTC
CASSGPRGPQETQYF
>TRBV7-9|16|-|-|TRBJ2-1
TGTGCCAGCAGCAGCCGGGACACCCTGCCCTACAATGAGCAGTTCTTC
CASSSRDTLPYNEQFF
>TRBV5-1|15|TRBD1|-|TRBJ1-5
TGCGCCAGCAGCCCCGAGACAGGGGGCAATCAGCCCCAGCATTTT
CASSPETGGNQPQHF
>TRBV5-1|15|TRBD1|-|TRBJ1-2
TGCGCCAGCAGCTTTAGTCGACAGGGGGCTGGTGGCTACACCTTC
CASSFSRQGAGGYTF
>TRBV30|13|-|-|TRBJ1-3
TGTGCCTGGAAGCGTCACCTGGCAAACACCATATATTTT
CAWKRHLANTIYF
>TRBV27|17|TRBD1|-|TRBJ1-5
TGTGCCAGCAGTTTTCGTGCCGACAGGGGGGGTGGTCAGCCCCAGCATTTT
CASSFRADRGGGQPQHF
>TRBV23-1|16|TRBD1|many|TRBJ1-1
TGCGCCAGCAGTCCCTTGGGAAGGGGGCTATACACTGAAGCTTTCTTT
CASSPLGRGLYTEAFF
>TRBV5-1|16|TRBD2|few|TRBJ2-2
TGCGCCAGCAGCTTCGGAGCGGGGAGGAACACCGGGGAGCTGTTTTTT
CASSFGAGRNTGELFF
>TRBV4-1|16|-|few|TRBJ1-4
TGCGCCAGCAGCCCCGGGAGCCTCCCGGGTAATGAAAAACTGTTTTTT
CASSPGSLPGNEKLFF
>TRBV14|16|TRBD2|-|TRBJ2-1
TGTGCCAGCAGCCAGCGGGGGGCTTCCCAATGGAATGAGCAGTTCTTC
CASSQRGASQWNEQFF
>TRBV10-3|14|TRBD1|-|TRBJ2-7
TGTGCCATCAGTGCCCCGGACAGGATTTACGAGCAGTACTTC
CAISAPDRIYEQYF
>TRBV5-1|17|TRBD1|few|TRBJ1-1
TGCGCCAGCAGGAAGCCCTACAGGGGGCCCATGAACACTGAAGCTTTCTTT
CASRKPYRGPMNTEAFF
>TRBV27|15|TRBD1|-|TRBJ2-7
TGTGCCAGCAGTTTAACACGGACAGGGATCCACGAGCAGTACTTC
CASSLTRTGIHEQYF
>TRBV7-9|15|-|few|TRBJ1-4
TGTGCCAGCAGCCCAATCCGAGGCCGTAATGAAAAACTGTTTTTT
CASSPIRGRNEKLFF
>TRBV7-2|13|TRBD1|-|TRBJ1-5
TGTGCCAGCAGCGTAGGACAGGATCAGCCCCAGCATTTT
CASSVGQDQPQHF
>TRBV5-4|14|-|once|TRBJ1-2
TGTGCCAGCAGCTCTCCCCCTTACAGGGAGGGCTACACCTTC
CASSSPPYREGYTF
>TRBV9|15|-|-|TRBJ2-7
TGTGCCAGCAGCGTTGGAGTCACAGGACATGACGAGCAGTACTTC
CASSVGVTGHDEQYF
>TRBV11-2|15|TRBD1|-|TRBJ1-6
TGTGCCAGCAGCAGAAGGGACAGAAATAATTCACCCCTCCACTTT
CASSRRDRNNSPLHF
>TRBV6-1|13|TRBD1|few|TRBJ1-1
TGTGCCAGCGAGATGACAGGGCACACTGAAGCTTTCTTT
CASEMTGHTEAFF
>TRBV7-8|11|-|once|TRBJ2-7
TGTGCCAGCAGCGCCCAGGTCGAGCAGTACTTC
CASSAQVEQYF
>TRBV19|15|TRBD1|-|TRBJ1-1
TGTGCCAGTAACGACAGGGGGCGGATTAACACTGAAGCTTTCTTT
CASNDRGRINTEAFF
>TRBV5-4|14|-|-|TRBJ1-6
TGTGCCAGCAGCCGGGGGGGAGGTGATTCACCCCTCCACTTT
CASSRGGGDSPLHF
>TRBV6-5|14|-|-|TRBJ2-7
TGTGCCAGCACAAAGGCAGGCCTCTCCTACGAGCAGTACTTC
CASTKAGLSYEQYF
>TRBV7-2|16|TRBD1|-|TRBJ1-2
TGTGCCAGCAGCCGGGGAGGGACAGGGAAAACGGGCGGCTACACCTTC
CASSRGGTGKTGGYTF
>TRBV6-6|14|-|-|TRBJ2-7
TGTGCCAGCAGTTACCGGGAAGGAACCTACGAGCAGTACTTC
CASSYREGTYEQYF
>TRBV4-3|15|-|-|TRBJ2-1
TGCGCCAGCAGCCAAGGACAGCTCTCCTACAATGAACAGTTCTTC
CASSQGQLSYNEQFF
>TRBV6-5|16|TRBD1|-|TRBJ1-1
TGTGCCAGCAGTTACCCCCGGACAGGAAGGGGCACTGAAGCTTTCTTT
CASSYPRTGRGTEAFF
>TRBV5-1|15|-|-|TRBJ2-7
TGCGCCAGCAGCTTGACGGCAGGTATTCCCTACGAGCAGTACTTC
CASSLTAGIPYEQYF
>TRBV5-1|16|TRBD1|-|TRBJ1-3
TGCGCCAGCAGCTTGGCGGGACAGCCGTCTGGAAACACCATATATTTT
CASSLAGQPSGNTIYF
>TRBV19|14|TRBD1|-|TRBJ2-4
TGTGCCAGTAGTGTTGACAGGGGGCTGGACATTCAGTACTTC
CASSVDRGLDIQYF
>TRBV7-2|15|TRBD2|-|TRBJ2-1
TGTGCCGGAGCACTACCGGCGGGGGGGCTCAATGAGCAGTTCTTC
CAGALPAGGLNEQFF
>TRBV19|16|TRBD1|few|TRBJ1-1
TGTGCCAGTAGTACAGGACAGGGCAGGGTTAGGACTGAAGCTTTCTTT
CASSTGQGRVRTEAFF
>TRBV4-1|17|TRBD1|few|TRBJ1-4
TGCGCCAGCAGCCGAATAGTACAGGGGGCGGCTAATGAAAAACTGTTTTTT
CASSRIVQGAANEKLFF
>TRBV18|15|TRBD1|few|TRBJ1-5
TGTGCCAGCTCAGTCGACAGGGGTAGCAATCAGCCCCAGCATTTT
CASSVDRGSNQPQHF
>TRBV5-6|16|TRBD1|-|TRBJ1-6
TGTGCCAGCAGCATTGGGACAGTCTGGGCAAATTCACCCCTCCACTTT
CASSIGTVWANSPLHF
>TRBV2|17|-|-|TRBJ1-6
TGTGCCAGCAGTGAGTTTCCCGCCTCCAGATATAATTCACCCCTCCACTTT
CASSEFPASRYNSPLHF
>TRBV4-3|13|-|many|TRBJ2-7
TGCGCCAGCAGCCAAGATGTAAATTACGAGCAGTACTTC
CASSQDVNYEQYF
>TRBV27|14|-|-|TRBJ2-7
TGTGCCAGCAAACGCCTAGGCAGACCCTACGAGCAGTACTTC
CASKRLGRPYEQYF
>TRBV9|15|-|once|TRBJ1-4
TGTGCCAGCAGCGTAGGGGGGGGGCCAGGGGAAAAACTGTTTTTT
CASSVGGGPGEKLFF
>TRBV5-1|15|TRBD1|-|TRBJ2-5
TGCGCCAGCAGCTCAGGGACAGGGTTGCGGGAGACCCAGTACTTC
CASSSGTGLRETQYF
>TRBV11-3|15|TRBD2|-|TRBJ2-2
TGTGCCAGCAGCTTAGGGACTAGTGACACCGGGGAGCTGTTTTTT
CASSLGTSDTGELFF
>TRBV5-1|13|-|-|TRBJ2-1
TGCGCCAGCAGAAGGACGGGGGACAATGAGCAGTTCTTC
CASRRTGDNEQFF
>TRBV18|13|-|-|TRBJ1-6
TGTGCCAGCTCACCATCTGATAATTCACCCCTCCACTTT
CASSPSDNSPLHF
>TRBV7-9|16|-|-|TRBJ2-4
TGTGCCAGCAGCTTAGCTCTATCGCGCTCCAAAAACATTCAGTACTTC
CASSLALSRSKNIQYF
>TRBV6-6|12|-|-|TRBJ1-2
TGTGCCAGCACACAGGCCCGTCGGGGCTACACCTTC
CASTQARRGYTF
>TRBV30|14|TRBD2|few|TRBJ2-5
TGTGCCTGGAGTGTAGGGACTATCGAAGAGACCCAGTACTTC
CAWSVGTIEETQYF